These 22 T cell receptor beta chains share one sample of origin, sequenced in a study of post-analysis software for immune sequencing data. General study findings and limits: TRBV segments more frequent in patients than in controls numbered five and included TRBV5-6, TRBV5-1 and TRBV20-1.

The authors incorporated unique molecular identifiers into the TCR beta cDNA libraries. TCRdb analysed the PCR reads with MiXCR anew, one entry per CDR3 protein. The repertoire consists of about 200,000 distinct CDR3 sequences, with 25% to 30% occurring once and the leading ten covering 3% to 4%. These receptors' targets are unknown. Sequencing used blood. The origin of the receptors is a girl aged 2-17 years with multiple sclerosis.

The rearrangement uses TRBV6-5 and TRBJ2-5; 12 bases are shared with TRBD2. The J call is in doubt because the DNA end fits TRBJ2-7 better. In germline, CDR1 is MNHEY, CDR2 SVGAGI. The CDR3 is 15 residues long. In DNA form, the CDR3 reads TGTGCCAGCAGATTGACTAGCGGGAGATCAGACGAGCAGTACTTC. Translating it yields CASRLTSGRSDEQYF.

This chain connects TRBV7-9 to TRBJ1-2; 8 nucleotides match TRBD1. The V and J ends lost 4 bases and 7 bases, in that order; junction bases with no gene match: 14. There are 16 residues in the CDR3. Germline-derived CDR1 and CDR2 are SEHNR and FQNEAQ (reference sequence). The CDR3: CASSSPTGESLGGYTF. The CDR3, as DNA: TGTGCCAGCAGCTCCCCGACAGGGGAAAGTTTGGGTGGCTACACCTTC. Using reference TRBV7-9 and TRBJ1-2 for the parts outside the CDR3, the full variable domain is DTGVSQNPRHKITKRGQNVTFRCDPISEHNRLYWYRQTLGQGPEFLTYFQNEAQLEKSRLLSDRFSAERPKGSFSTLEIQRTEQGDSAMYLCASSSPTGESLGGYTFGSGTRLTVV.

A word on this clonotype: Just one base apart from a much larger clone, this may be a read error. This chain connects TRBV20-1 to TRBJ2-7; tentatively, D is TRBD2 (6 bases). Trimming removed 5 bases from V and 2 bases from J, with 19 bases in between. In germline, CDR1 is DFQATT, CDR2 SNEGSKA (reference sequence). The CDR3 length is 15 residues. DNA for the CDR3: TGCAGTGCTCCGAAGAGGAGGGAGGAACCCTACGAGCAGTACTTC. This sequence encodes CSAPKRREEPYEQYF.

This chain joins TRBV2 and TRBJ2-7, with D tentatively TRBD1 (5 bases). The CDR3 is 14 amino acids. Germline CDR1 is SNHLY and CDR2 is FYNNEI. V was trimmed by 3 bases and J by 3 bases, leaving 12 bases between them. The CDR3 region is CASSEQGSGYEQYF. The CDR3 coding sequence is TGTGCCAGCAGTGAGCAGGGATCAGGCTACGAGCAGTACTTC. The full variable domain, in which reference TRBV2 and TRBJ2-7 provide the parts outside the CDR3, is EPEVTQTPSHQVTQMGQEVILRCVPISNHLYFYWYRQILGQKVEFLVSFYNNEISEKSEIFDDQFSVERPDGSNFTLKIRSTKLEDSAMYFCASSEQGSGYEQYFGPGTRLTVT.

In regard to this clonotype: A read error may be the cause here, since a much bigger clone is one base away. The chain has TRBV12-3 or TRBV12-4 and TRBJ2-5; D is possibly TRBD1 (6 bases). V was cut by 5 bases and J by 11 bases, with 27 bases left in between. The CDR3 has 16 residues. CDR3 loop: CASSPAPRGAYNEQYF. For the CDR3, the DNA is TGTGCCAGCAGTCCCGCCCCCAGGGGCGCATACAATGAGCAGTACTTC.

This clonotype was counted many times. V gene TRBV6-6 combines with J gene TRBJ2-3, with D hard to call. In germline, CDR1 is MNHNY, CDR2 SVGAGI (reference sequence). The CDR3 is 12 residues long. V was clipped by 5 bases and J by 5 bases, with 8 bases between them. The CDR3 DNA follows: TGTGCCAGCAGTCACCAGCGAGATACGCAGTATTTT. Translated: CASSHQRDTQYF.

For this clonotype: Its ends do not fully match the called genes, so a read error is possible. The rearrangement uses TRBV18 and TRBJ2-5; D possibly uses TRBD1 or TRBD2 (5 bases each). The CDR3 runs to 14 residues. Germline-derived CDR1 and CDR2 are KGHSH and LQKENI. This chain's CDR3 is CASPPPGHQETQYF. The CDR3 DNA reads TGTGCCAGCCCACCTCCGGGACACCAAGAGACCCAGTACTTC. Variable domain in full (rest from reference TRBV18 and TRBJ2-5): NAGVMQNPRHLVRRRGQEARLRCSPMKGHSHVYWYRQLPEEGLKFMVYLQKENIIDESGMPKERFSAEFPKEGPSILRIQQVVRGDSAAYFCASPPPGHQETQYFGPGTRLLVL.

There are many counts of this clonotype. This rearrangement joins TRBV7-9 to TRBJ2-7; tentatively, D is TRBD2 (5 bases). The CDR3 length is 13 residues. CDR1 and CDR2 (germline): SEHNR, FQNEAQ (reference sequence). V dropped 5 bases and J dropped 4 bases, with 12 bases sitting between them. CDR3 in DNA: TGTGCCAGCAGCATTGACGGGATTTACGAGCAGTACTTC. This translates into CASSIDGIYEQYF.

A remark on this clonotype: One base away lies a much larger clone, so this may be a sequencing read error. The V call is TRBV5-1, the J call TRBJ2-3; maybe TRBD1 (6 bases). Germline CDR1 reads SGHRS; CDR2 reads YFSETQ. The CDR3 contains 15 residues. With 3 bases removed from V and 2 bases from J, the gap between germline ends came to 13 bases. The CDR3 sequence: CASSSGHANTDTQYF. The CDR3 nucleotides read TGCGCCAGCAGCTCGGGACACGCTAACACAGATACGCAGTATTTT.

V gene TRBV12-3 or TRBV12-4 combines with J gene TRBJ1-1; D remains unclear. The CDR3 has 12 residues. The V gene lost 10 bases and the J gene lost 0 bases, with 9 bases spanning the gap. CDR3 amino acids: CANRTLNTEAFF. The CDR3 region has the DNA TGTGCCAACAGAACACTGAACACTGAAGCTTTCTTT.

Written as DNA, the CDR3 is TGTGCCAGCAGCTACAGCAATCTGGGCACTGAAGCTTTCTTT. Translated: CASSYSNLGTEAFF. This rearrangement joins TRBV6-1 to TRBJ1-1; D remains unclear. The germline V and J ends were trimmed by 6 bases and 4 bases, with 15 bases remaining between them. This CDR3 has 14 amino acids. Germline V gene data show CDR1 as MNHNS and CDR2 as SASEGT.

The CDR3 sequence is CASSSQAVWETQYF. CDR3 bases: TGTGCCAGCAGCTCCCAAGCGGTGTGGGAGACCCAGTACTTC. This rearrangement joins TRBV7-8 to TRBJ2-5, with D perhaps matching TRBD2 (5 bases). This CDR3 comprises 14 residues. The germline V gene has CDR1 SGHVS and CDR2 FQNEAQ. V was shortened by 4 bases and J by 5 bases, with 14 bases between the two germline ends.

Note on this clonotype: A single base separates this from a much larger clone, so it may be a read error. The chain employs TRBV5-5 and TRBJ2-7, with no clear D. The CDR3 totals 13 residues. The V end was cut by 2 bases, the J end by 4 bases, with 10 bases between. Germline lookup yields CDR1 SGHKS and CDR2 YYEKEE (reference sequence). In nucleotides, the CDR3 is TGTGCCAGCAGCTTAAGTCAGAGATACGAGCAGTACTTC. Translated: CASSLSQRYEQYF.

This clonotype was recorded at least ten times. The rearrangement joins TRBV6-2 or TRBV6-3 to TRBJ1-1; D is undetermined. From germline, CDR1 is MNHEY and CDR2 SVGEGT. The V end lost 0 bases, the J end lost 1 base, and 6 bases lay between the germline ends. The CDR3 covers 14 residues. CDR3 sequence: CASSYSRRNTEAFF. The CDR3 nucleotides read TGTGCCAGCAGTTACTCCCGCAGGAACACTGAAGCTTTCTTT.

In this sample, this clonotype turned up many times. The chain is built from TRBV7-6 and TRBJ2-3, with D possibly matching TRBD2 (5 bases). CDR3 length: 15 amino acids. Trimming removed 3 bases at V and 2 bases at J, with 12 bases between. In germline, CDR1 is SGHVS, CDR2 FNYEAQ. The chain's CDR3 is CASSFSSGSTDTQYF. CDR3 bases: TGTGCCAGCAGCTTTTCCTCGGGGTCCACAGATACGCAGTATTTT.

This clonotype was observed a few times. The CDR3 loop is CASSVRGTQPQHF. CDR3 bases: TGTGCCAGCAGCGTCAGGGGGACTCAGCCCCAGCATTTT. The chain couples TRBV2 to TRBJ1-5, with 7 nucleotides matching TRBD1. V shed 6 bases, J shed 6 bases, and the junction held 5 bases outside the gene matches. Per germline, CDR1 SNHLY and CDR2 FYNNEI. The CDR3 sequence is 13 residues long.

Points on this clonotype: It may be a read error: a sequence one base away is much more abundant. V and J are TRBV18 and TRBJ1-2, with a tentative D call TRBD1 (5 bases). Germline V lookup: CDR1 KGHSH, CDR2 LQKENI. This CDR3 has 14 amino acids. The V gene lost 2 bases and the J gene lost 8 bases, with 15 bases spanning the gap. In DNA form, the CDR3 reads TGTGCCAGCTCACCAGAAGGACGGGGGACGGGCTACACCTTC. Protein product: CASSPEGRGTGYTF.

This clonotype appeared many times. The chain uses TRBV5-1 and TRBJ2-1, with 8 positions matching TRBD2. Germline trimming cut 3 bases from V and 4 bases from J; bases unmatched to any gene: 6. Looked up from germline, CDR1 is SGHRS and CDR2 is YFSETQ. The CDR3 runs to 15 residues. The CDR3 nucleotides are TGCGCCAGCAGCTCCAGCGGGAGTCGGTACAATGAGCAGTTCTTC. Its translation: CASSSSGSRYNEQFF.

This clonotype was seen ten or more times. The V and J genes are TRBV7-2 and TRBJ2-1; tentatively, D is TRBD1 or TRBD2 (5 bases each). Deletions cut 5 bases from V and 2 bases from J, with 19 bases between. This CDR3 is 17 amino acids long. CDR1 and CDR2 from the germline V gene are SGHTA and FQGNSA. CDR3 loop: CASSSRGVLTAYNEQFF. For the CDR3, the DNA is TGTGCCAGCAGCAGTAGAGGGGTGCTAACAGCCTACAATGAGCAGTTCTTC.

About this clonotype: The junction differs from germline at one of its ends, possibly a read error. V gene TRBV12-3 or TRBV12-4 combines with J gene TRBJ2-3, with D uncertain. This CDR3 comprises 14 residues. In nucleotides, the CDR3 is TGTGCCAGCAGTTTCGGCCCCAGAGCAGATGCGCAGTATTTT. Its translation is CASSFGPRADAQYF.

Comments on this clonotype: Possible read error: a much larger clone is one base away. This chain links TRBV5-1 with TRBJ2-5, with D possibly called TRBD1 or TRBD2 (5 bases each). V was cut by 0 bases and J by 5 bases, with 17 bases left in between. The germline CDR1 and CDR2 sequences are SGHRS and YFSETQ. This CDR3 has 16 residues. The CDR3 here is CASSLARQRAKETQYF. The CDR3 DNA is TGCGCCAGCAGCTTGGCGAGACAGAGGGCGAAGGAGACCCAGTACTTC.

This clonotype was observed at least ten times. CDR3 in DNA: TGCAGTCCCCGGAGCGGGGCCACTGCTACAGATACGCAGTATTTT. Its translation is CSPRSGATATDTQYF. The V gene is TRBV20-1, the J gene TRBJ2-3; 7 bases align to TRBD2. Germline loops: CDR1 DFQATT, CDR2 SNEGSKA (reference sequence). The CDR3 has 15 residues. Trimming cost V 8 bases and J 3 bases; bases outside gene matches: 14.